This paragraph covers one T cell receptor (beta chain) sequence. Between the trimmed V and J ends, which lost 6 bases and 0 bases, there was a span of 18 bases. CDR3 length: 17 amino acids. CDR1 and CDR2 (germline): KGHSH, LQKENI. The data stem from a study of cytotoxic CD8 clonotypes in ibrutinib-treated CLL. The protocol was immunoSEQ multiplex PCR, while the TCRdb copy is restricted to in-frame clones and leaves out a portion. Of about 300,000 clones listed, roughly four fifths were seen once; the top ten hold around 6%. This clonotype was obtained from a human donor with chronic lymphocytic leukemia. The chain links TRBV18 to TRBJ1-3; TRBD1 might be the D (6 bases). Specimen: PBMCs, collected at disease progression, from a patient treated with ibrutinib. The DNA for the CDR3 is TGTGCCAGCTCCGCGGGACACACGCTCAGCTCTGGAAACACCATATATTTT. This translates into CASSAGHTLSSGNTIYF.